Shown below are 25 T cell receptor beta chains from a single sample sequenced in a study of blood T cells in healthy people across ages. Primers used in a second PCR of about 6 to 11 cycles were a sample-barcoded 5' primer and a J-beta primer mix. One entry per CDR3 protein, called by TCRdb with MiXCR from the 5' RACE reads. Seen here are fewer than 900,000 distinct CDR3 sequences, about 52% observed once, and the top ten hold under 35%. Sequences were obtained from blood. Source of these receptors: a woman aged 55 to 70 in good health.

This chain uses TRBV20-1 with TRBJ2-7, with a weak D call TRBD2 (6 bases). Trimming shortened V by 1 base and J by 9 bases, and 16 bases separated the two germline ends. The V gene's germline CDR1 is DFQATT and CDR2 SNEGSKA (reference sequence). This CDR3 contains 13 residues. CDR3: CSARGPRGGAQYF. CDR3 sequence (DNA): TGCAGTGCTAGAGGCCCGAGGGGAGGCGCGCAGTACTTC.

This chain connects TRBV27 to TRBJ2-1, with 8 bases that match TRBD1. The J segment lost 10 bases and the V segment lost 5 bases, leaving 10 bases of the junction unmatched. CDR3 length: 14 amino acids. The germline CDR1 and CDR2 sequences are MNHEY and SMNVEV (reference sequence). The CDR3 DNA reads as TGTGCCAGCAGTACGCGAGACAGGGGAAGAGAGCAGTTCTTC. Translation: CASSTRDRGREQFF.

This clonotype occurred a few times. The chain links TRBV12-3 or TRBV12-4 to TRBJ1-4; D call uncertain. V dropped 3 bases and J dropped 4 bases, with 9 bases sitting between them. The CDR3 has 14 amino acids. The CDR3 nucleotides read TGTGCCAGCAGTTTTGGTCAGAATAATGAAAAACTGTTTTTT. Translation gives CASSFGQNNEKLFF.

This clonotype has more than one count but fewer than ten. The genes are TRBV28 and TRBJ2-7; 10 bases align to TRBD1. Germline-derived CDR1 and CDR2 are MDHEN and SYDVKM. After removal of 6 bases from V and 5 bases from J, the junction contained 4 bases not matched to a gene. This CDR3 region has 13 residues. This chain's CDR3 is CASRPGTGDEQYF. In DNA, the CDR3 is TGTGCCAGCAGACCCGGGACAGGGGACGAGCAGTACTTC. The full variable domain, rest sourced from reference TRBV28 and TRBJ2-7, is DVKVTQSSRYLVKRTGEKVFLECVQDMDHENMFWYRQDPGLGLRLIYFSYDVKMKEKGDIPEGYSVSREKKERFSLILESASTNQTSMYLCASRPGTGDEQYFGPGTRLTVT.

This rearrangement joins TRBV6-5 to TRBJ1-4, with 7 bases fitting TRBD1. V shed 6 bases and J 4 bases; nucleotides not matched to a gene: 2. The CDR3 is 13 amino acids. Per germline, CDR1 MNHEY and CDR2 SVGAGI. In nucleotides, the CDR3 is TGTGCCAGCAGGACAGGGAGTAATGAAAAACTGTTTTTT. Protein product: CASRTGSNEKLFF.

This clonotype was seen at least ten times. The J gene is TRBJ2-1, the V gene TRBV28; TRBD2 matches 7 bases. V lost 2 bases, J lost 9 bases, and 7 bases stayed unmatched. The CDR3 has 14 amino acids. The V gene's germline CDR1 is MDHEN and CDR2 SYDVKM. As DNA, the CDR3 is TGTGCCAGCAGTTTAGGCGGGAGTCTGGTTGAGCAGTTCTTC. It is translated as CASSLGGSLVEQFF.

This clonotype showed up just a few times. This chain joins TRBV5-1 and TRBJ2-4; TRBD1 might be the D (8 bases). Trimming took off 5 bases at V and 9 bases at J, with 18 bases between the two ends. Germline V CDR1 and CDR2: SGHRS, YFSETQ. The CDR3 runs 14 residues. CDR3 DNA sequence: TGCGCCAGCAGACTGGAGACAGGGGAGGGCATTCAGTACTTC. Translation: CASRLETGEGIQYF. The whole variable domain, filled in from reference TRBV5-1 and TRBJ2-4, reads KAGVTQTPRYLIKTRGQQVTLSCSPISGHRSVSWYQQTPGQGLQFLFEYFSETQRNKGNFPGRFSGRQFSNSRSEMNVSTLELGDSALYLCASRLETGEGIQYFGAGTRLSVL.

This clonotype was observed a handful of times. The gene calls are TRBV9 and TRBJ1-2, with D possibly TRBD1 on 5 matching bases. The V gene lost 4 bases and the J gene lost 4 bases, with 8 bases spanning the gap. This CDR3 region has 12 residues. CDR1 and CDR2 (germline): SGDLS, YYNGEE. CDR3 bases: TGTGCCAGCAGCATGGGACTCTATGGCTACACCTTC. Its protein is CASSMGLYGYTF.

In the case of this clonotype: One junction end does not reproduce the germline sequence, and a read error may be involved. V is TRBV7-7 and J is TRBJ1-5; no clear D. This CDR3 is 13 amino acids long. Germline V gene sequence: CDR1 SSHAT, CDR2 FNYEAQ (reference sequence). The CDR3 DNA is TGTGCTAGCAGCTTAAACGATGGTCAGCCCCAGCATTTT. Amino acid sequence: CASSLNDGQPQHF.

The gene calls are TRBV6-2 or TRBV6-3 and TRBJ2-7; 8 bases agree with TRBD2. The DNA end lines up better with TRBJ2-5; the J call may be wrong. The V gene's germline CDR1 is MNHEY and CDR2 SVGEGT. This CDR3 is built from 15 residues. The CDR3 here is CASIKAAGADETQYF. CDR3 nucleotide sequence: TGTGCCAGCATTAAAGCAGCGGGAGCCGACGAGACCCAGTACTTC.

This clonotype was counted a few times. This chain links TRBV11-3 with TRBJ1-1; D ambiguous. Germline values: CDR1 SGHNT, CDR2 YENEEA. The CDR3 runs 13 residues. The germline V and J ends were trimmed by 5 bases and 3 bases, with 10 bases remaining between them. CDR3 in DNA: TGTGCCAGCAGCAACGGAAGGGACACTGAAGCTTTCTTT. As protein: CASSNGRDTEAFF.

This clonotype was picked up a small number of times. The CDR3 region has the DNA TGCGCCAGCACTATCAGAGGGGGCCCTGAAGCTTTCTTT. Protein product: CASTIRGGPEAFF. The chain has TRBV5-1 and TRBJ1-1; 7 bases fit TRBD1. The CDR3 totals 13 residues. Germline CDR1 SGHRS, CDR2 YFSETQ. Trimming at V came to 6 bases and at J to 6 bases, leaving 8 bases not matched to a gene. Together with reference TRBV5-1 and TRBJ1-1, the CDR3 gives the full variable domain: KAGVTQTPRYLIKTRGQQVTLSCSPISGHRSVSWYQQTPGQGLQFLFEYFSETQRNKGNFPGRFSGRQFSNSRSEMNVSTLELGDSALYLCASTIRGGPEAFFGQGTRLTVV.

The chain recombines TRBV25-1 with TRBJ1-2, with D perhaps matching TRBD1 (5 bases). The V gene lost 1 base and the J gene lost 1 base, with 10 bases spanning the gap. Germline V gene sequence: CDR1 MGHDK, CDR2 SYGVNS. CDR3 length: 15 amino acids. As DNA, the CDR3 is TGTGCCAGCAGTGAATTTGGGGACGGTAACTATGGCTACACCTTC. Protein sequence: CASSEFGDGNYGYTF.

As to this clonotype: Germline and junction disagree at one end, which may indicate a read error. The chain carries TRBV25-1 and TRBJ2-7; 10 nucleotides match TRBD2. The CDR3 loop spans 14 amino acids. Germline CDR1 is MGHDK and CDR2 is SYGVNS. The CDR3 here is CAGSASGSPYEQYF. DNA for the CDR3: TGTGCCGGCAGTGCTAGCGGGAGCCCCTACGAGCAGTACTTC.

J is TRBJ2-5 and V is TRBV10-3; 9 positions match TRBD1. Germline-derived CDR1 and CDR2 are ENHRY and SYGVKD. There are 17 residues in the CDR3. V trimming: 0 bases; J trimming: 2 bases; junction bases outside the gene matches: 7. In DNA form, the CDR3 reads TGTGCCATCAGTGAGTCGCCGGGACAGGGTTGGCAAGAGACCCAGTACTTC. This gives the protein CAISESPGQGWQETQYF.

The V and J genes are TRBV20-1 and TRBJ2-7, with D perhaps TRBD1 or TRBD2 (7 bases each). In germline, CDR1 is DFQATT, CDR2 SNEGSKA (reference sequence). V lost 1 base, J lost 6 bases, and 16 bases lay in between. CDR3 length equals 14 residues. The CDR3 coding sequence is TGCAGTGCTAGAGGGGAGGGGGCACGGAGCGAGCAGTACTTC. Protein: CSARGEGARSEQYF.

This clonotype was counted a single time. The chain carries TRBV6-1 and TRBJ2-5; D gene uncertain. The end of the DNA aligns better with TRBJ2-7, so the J call may be wrong. CDR1 and CDR2 (germline): MNHNS, SASEGT. The CDR3 runs 14 residues. CDR3 coding DNA: TGTGCCACCGAATCCCCTGGGTACCCCTACGAGCAGTACTTC. It translates to CATESPGYPYEQYF.

This clonotype has just a few counts. The chain carries TRBV6-5 and TRBJ2-7; possibly TRBD1 for D (7 bases). Germline loops: CDR1 MNHEY, CDR2 SVGAGI. The CDR3 has 14 residues. Trimming took 7 bases from V and 4 from J, leaving 17 bases between them. The CDR3 coding sequence is TGTGCCAGCACCAATGGGCCAGGGGGGTACGAGCAGTACTTC. As protein: CASTNGPGGYEQYF.

This clonotype was counted ten times or more. The chain couples TRBV20-1 to TRBJ2-1; D uncertain. Germline CDR1 reads DFQATT; CDR2 reads SNEGSKA (reference sequence). The CDR3 contains 13 residues. The V end lost 0 bases, the J end lost 6 bases, and 9 bases lay between the germline ends. Written as DNA, the CDR3 is TGCAGTGCTAGAGATATCGGCGGCAATGAGCAGTTCTTC. It translates to CSARDIGGNEQFF.

This sequence joins TRBV5-1 and TRBJ2-5; 7 positions match TRBD1. The CDR3 has 14 amino acids. V shed 3 bases, J shed 5 bases, and the junction held 7 bases outside the gene matches. Germline V gives CDR1 SGHRS, CDR2 YFSETQ. The CDR3 region has the DNA TGCGCCAGCAGCTCCGGACAGGTGATCGAGACCCAGTACTTC. Translating gives CASSSGQVIETQYF. Full variable domain (rest looked up from reference TRBV5-1 and TRBJ2-5): KAGVTQTPRYLIKTRGQQVTLSCSPISGHRSVSWYQQTPGQGLQFLFEYFSETQRNKGNFPGRFSGRQFSNSRSEMNVSTLELGDSALYLCASSSGQVIETQYFGPGTRLLVL.

The V and J genes are TRBV10-3 and TRBJ2-3; D possibly corresponds to TRBD2 (7 bases). The CDR3 contains 16 residues. Per the germline V gene, CDR1 is ENHRY and CDR2 is SYGVKD. V was clipped by 4 bases and J by 5 bases, with 19 bases between them. The CDR3 is CAISAPGGSSLDTQYF. CDR3 coding DNA: TGTGCCATCAGTGCCCCGGGGGGCTCAAGTTTAGATACGCAGTATTTT.

The chain employs TRBV9 and TRBJ1-2, with 7 bases matching TRBD1. The V gene's germline CDR1 is SGDLS and CDR2 YYNGEE. J was trimmed by 1 base and V by 2 bases; bases with no gene match: 14. The CDR3 covers 18 residues. This CDR3 reads CASSVTAGTANYNYGYTF. The DNA of the CDR3 is TGTGCCAGCAGCGTGACCGCCGGGACAGCCAACTATAACTATGGCTACACCTTC.

The rearrangement links TRBV20-1 to TRBJ2-7; weak D call: TRBD2 (6 bases). Germline V gene sequence: CDR1 DFQATT, CDR2 SNEGSKA (reference sequence). The CDR3 is 17 residues long. Trimming removed 6 bases at V and 0 bases at J, with 24 bases between. The CDR3 nucleotides read TGCAGTGCGAAGGATCCGTCGCGGGCGGGGATCTCCTACGAGCAGTACTTC. Residues: CSAKDPSRAGISYEQYF.

This clonotype has a handful of counts. The V and J genes are TRBV3-1 and TRBJ2-5; no firm D call. Germline lookup yields CDR1 LGHDT and CDR2 YNNKEL (reference sequence). The CDR3 has 15 residues. V was cut by 0 bases and J by 1 base, with 9 bases left in between. CDR3 residues: CASSQDLAVQETQYF. The DNA for the CDR3 is TGTGCCAGCAGCCAAGATCTGGCAGTCCAAGAGACCCAGTACTTC.

CDR3 sequence: CASSSIFSNQPQHF. The CDR3 DNA follows: TGTGCCAGCAGCTCGATCTTTAGCAATCAGCCCCAGCATTTT. The gene calls are TRBV7-2 and TRBJ1-5; D remains unclear. The CDR3 runs 14 residues. Trimming cost V 4 bases and J 0 bases, with 7 bases left between them. Per the germline V gene, CDR1 is SGHTA and CDR2 is FQGNSA.